The clone carrying this TCR beta chain appeared once. Its specificity is unknown. Here the CDR3 omits its conserved ending phenylalanine or tryptophan, so a read error is the likely source. This sample's RNA came from whole unsorted tissue. The normal lung tissue was taken more than 3 cm from the tumor edge. This sample was included in a study of tumor and adjacent non-tumor tissue in lung cancer. Whole-study context: Patients were aged about 30 to 76, 9 to 10 men and 5 women, stage I to III.

V gave up 5 bases and J gave up 7 bases; unmatched junction bases: 2. The CDR3 runs 12 residues. The library came from three nested PCR rounds adapted from ARM-PCR protocols. TCRdb ran MiXCR on the multiplex PCR reads and lists one entry per CDR3 protein. The sample has over 100,000 distinct CDR3 sequences, 50% to 70% seen once. Study-wide findings and caveats: Tumor tissue had significantly higher TCR diversity than normal lung.

The receptor comes from a man between 60 and 70 years old with non-small cell lung cancer. This chain links TRBV12-3 or TRBV12-4 with TRBJ2-1, with TRBD1 identical over 7 bases. The material sequenced was distant non-tumor lung tissue. For the CDR3, the DNA is TGTGCCAGCAGTGAGGGGGCGAATGAGCAGTTCTCC. Its protein is CASSEGANEQFS.